The 30 T cell receptor beta chains below all came from one sample that was sequenced in a study of blood T cell repertoires in COVID-19. Measured with immunoSEQ multiplex PCR; TCRdb has only the in-frame clones, and not every one. The sample gives roughly 400,000 clones, approximately 90% of which show up once; around 1.5% is in the top ten. Sequencing input: PBMCs or T cells enriched from blood (not recorded which). Source of these receptors: a woman aged 18-35 years who had been exposed to COVID-19.

The chain joins TRBV10-2 to TRBJ2-7; 7 bases fit TRBD1. J gave up 0 bases and V 6 bases, and 11 bases lay outside the gene matches. CDR1 is WSHSY and CDR2 is SAAADI in the germline V gene. This CDR3 spans 16 amino acids. The CDR3 sequence: CASRGQTGQLSYEQYF. DNA for the CDR3: TGCGCCAGCAGGGGTCAGACAGGGCAACTCTCCTACGAGCAGTACTTC.

The chain uses TRBV4-1 and TRBJ2-1; TRBD2 matches 10 bases. With 0 bases clipped from V and 5 bases from J, the junction kept 7 bases outside the gene matches. The CDR3 runs 17 residues. CDR1 and CDR2 from the germline V gene are MGHRA and YSYEKL. CDR3 loop: CASSQDFVAGGDNEQFF. Here the CDR3 DNA reads TGCGCCAGCAGCCAAGATTTCGTAGCGGGGGGAGACAATGAGCAGTTCTTC.

This rearrangement joins TRBV6-5 to TRBJ1-1; D remains unclear. Deletions cut 2 bases from V and 4 bases from J, with 11 bases between. The CDR3 length is 14 residues. Germline CDR1 MNHEY, CDR2 SVGAGI. The CDR3 DNA follows: TGTGCCAGCAGTTACGAGTTTCCCGGCACTGAAGCTTTCTTT. Protein sequence: CASSYEFPGTEAFF.

The chain is built from TRBV4-2 and TRBJ2-3; D not resolved. The CDR3 spans 15 residues. V lost 5 bases to trimming and J lost 2 bases, with 14 bases between them. Looked up from germline, CDR1 is LGHNA and CDR2 is YNFKEQ. The CDR3 DNA reads as TGTGCCAGCAGCGAGCCGTACAGTAACACAGATACGCAGTATTTT. Its protein is CASSEPYSNTDTQYF.

The V call is TRBV10-3, the J call TRBJ2-7, with 9 bases that match TRBD1. Germline V CDR1 and CDR2: ENHRY, SYGVKD. This CDR3 has 16 residues. V trimming: 2 bases; J trimming: 2 bases; junction bases outside the gene matches: 7. In DNA, the CDR3 is TGTGCCATCAGTGAGCCCGAAGGGACAGGGCCCTACGAGCAGTACTTC. Translated, it gives CAISEPEGTGPYEQYF.

This chain links TRBV4-3 with TRBJ2-3; D possibly corresponds to TRBD1 (6 bases). Per germline, CDR1 LGHNA and CDR2 YSLEER. The CDR3 length is 15 residues. Trimming pared 0 bases from V and 4 bases from J, leaving 11 bases between. The CDR3: CASSQERGTSDTQYF. Here the CDR3 DNA reads TGCGCCAGCAGCCAAGAGAGGGGGACCTCAGATACGCAGTATTTT.

This chain links TRBV6-5 with TRBJ1-2, with D possibly matching TRBD1 (5 bases). CDR3 length equals 15 residues. The V end lost 5 bases, the J end lost 2 bases, and 15 bases lay between the germline ends. CDR1 and CDR2 (germline): MNHEY, SVGAGI. DNA for the CDR3: TGTGCCAGCAGTCCCAGACCGGGGGGGAACTATGGCTACACCTTC. Translating gives CASSPRPGGNYGYTF.

The chain has TRBV7-3 and TRBJ2-3; TRBD2 might be the D (5 bases). The germline V and J ends were trimmed by 4 bases and 3 bases, with 8 bases remaining between them. Germline V gene data show CDR1 as SGHTA and CDR2 as FQGTGA. This CDR3 has 13 amino acids. CDR3: CASSSDSTDTQYF. The CDR3 bases are TGTGCCAGCAGCTCGGACTCAACAGATACGCAGTATTTT.

This sequence joins TRBV7-2 and TRBJ2-3; the match to TRBD1 covers 8 bases. The CDR3 loop spans 15 amino acids. Trimming at V came to 5 bases and at J to 1 base, leaving 5 bases not matched to a gene. In germline, CDR1 is SGHTA, CDR2 FQGNSA. CDR3 DNA sequence: TGTGCCAGCAGCCGGACAGGGCCAGGCACAGATACGCAGTATTTT. It is translated as CASSRTGPGTDTQYF.

This clone was seen a single time. The chain joins TRBV7-2 to TRBJ2-1, with TRBD2 identical over 12 bases. V shed 1 base, J shed 9 bases, and the junction held 13 bases outside the gene matches. Per germline, CDR1 SGHTA and CDR2 FQGNSA. The CDR3 totals 18 residues. The CDR3 region has the DNA TGTGCCAGCAGCTTAGTGACTAGCGGGAGTATTAGCGGAGGTGAGCAGTTCTTC. It codes for CASSLVTSGSISGGEQFF.

This chain connects TRBV28 to TRBJ2-7, with 7 bases aligning to TRBD1. The CDR3 consists of 12 residues. V dropped 10 bases and J dropped 3; count of bases not matched to a gene: 6. Germline CDR1 and CDR2: MDHEN and SYDVKM. CDR3: CAIQTGNYEQYF. In nucleotides, the CDR3 is TGTGCCATTCAGACAGGGAACTACGAGCAGTACTTC.

The chain links TRBV30 to TRBJ1-5, with TRBD1 matching 8 bases. The CDR3 extends over 12 amino acids. The J segment lost 7 bases and the V segment lost 1 base, leaving 0 bases of the junction unmatched. Germline lookup yields CDR1 GTSNPN and CDR2 SVGIG (reference sequence). The CDR3 DNA sequence: TGTGCCTGGAGTGGACAGGGGCAGCCCCAGCATTTT. Translating gives CAWSGQGQPQHF.

This clone has a single count. The chain joins TRBV27 to TRBJ1-1; a weak D match, TRBD1 (5 bases). The CDR3 totals 14 residues. Per germline, CDR1 MNHEY and CDR2 SMNVEV (reference sequence). Trimming left V 5 bases short and J 1 base short, with 11 bases between. The CDR3 reads CASSAQVWNTEAFF. The DNA of the CDR3 is TGTGCCAGCAGTGCACAGGTGTGGAACACTGAAGCTTTCTTT.

V and J are TRBV11-1 and TRBJ1-2; the D gene is possibly TRBD1 (5 bases). This CDR3 has 14 amino acids. Trimming took off 5 bases at V and 2 bases at J, with 12 bases between the two ends. Germline loops: CDR1 SGHAT, CDR2 FQDESV (reference sequence). CDR3 in amino acids: CASSRGAGNYGYTF. The DNA of the CDR3 is TGTGCCAGCAGCCGTGGGGCAGGGAACTATGGCTACACCTTC.

V is TRBV6-2 or TRBV6-3 and J is TRBJ1-4; 9 nucleotides align to TRBD1. Germline CDR1 is MNHEY and CDR2 is SVGEGT. The V and J ends lost 6 bases and 0 bases, in that order; junction bases with no gene match: 11. This CDR3 is built from 18 residues. The CDR3 region is CASSRIGTGQTTNEKLFF. In nucleotides, the CDR3 is TGTGCCAGCAGCCGGATCGGGACAGGGCAAACAACTAATGAAAAACTGTTTTTT.

The chain recombines TRBV2 with TRBJ1-6; 7 nucleotides align to TRBD1. With 11 bases clipped from V and 9 bases from J, the junction kept 13 bases outside the gene matches. The CDR3 runs to 14 residues. Germline-derived CDR1 and CDR2 are SNHLY and FYNNEI. The CDR3 DNA follows: TGTGCCGCCCACGTTGACAGGGTCACTTCACCCCTCCACTTT. Encoded protein: CAAHVDRVTSPLHF.

This clone showed up just a few times. The chain employs TRBV30 and TRBJ1-2; D not resolved. Between the trimmed V and J ends, which lost 5 bases and 7 bases, there was a span of 14 bases. Per germline, CDR1 GTSNPN and CDR2 SVGIG (reference sequence). The CDR3 length is 12 residues. CDR3 coding DNA: TGTGCCTGGGCCCCCGGGAGACGTGGCTACACCTTC. Residues: CAWAPGRRGYTF.

The genes are TRBV7-6 and TRBJ1-1; D not resolved. This CDR3 comprises 15 residues. The germline V and J ends were trimmed by 1 base and 0 bases, with 9 bases remaining between them. Germline lookup yields CDR1 SGHVS and CDR2 FNYEAQ. The CDR3 region is CASSLGETMNTEAFF. The DNA of the CDR3 is TGTGCCAGCAGCTTAGGGGAGACCATGAACACTGAAGCTTTCTTT.

This clone came up a few times. The junction departs from the called germline gene at one end, perhaps through a read error. The genes are TRBV28 and TRBJ2-1, with a tentative D call TRBD1 (5 bases). This CDR3 has 12 amino acids. Germline V CDR1 and CDR2: MDHEN, SYDVKM. CDR3 DNA sequence: TGTGCCAGCAGTTTAATCGGCAGGGTGGGGATCTTC. It is translated as CASSLIGRVGIF.

This chain links TRBV28 with TRBJ1-1; unclear D gene. Germline assignment: CDR1 MDHEN and CDR2 SYDVKM. This CDR3 is built from 10 residues. Trimming shortened V by 6 bases and J by 7 bases, and 6 bases separated the two germline ends. Here the CDR3 reads CASRANEAFF. The DNA for the CDR3 is TGTGCCAGCAGGGCCAATGAAGCTTTCTTT.

The J gene is TRBJ2-2, the V gene TRBV15, with TRBD2 matching 8 bases. The ends lost 0 bases at V and 6 bases at J; junction bases unmatched: 6. The germline V gene encodes CDR1 LNHNV and CDR2 YYDKDF (reference sequence). The CDR3 spans 16 residues. The CDR3 reads CATSRDPGRAPGELFF. The CDR3 region has the DNA TGTGCCACCAGCAGAGATCCCGGGAGGGCCCCCGGGGAGCTGTTTTTT.

CDR3: CAISVGQGDSPLHF. CDR3 nucleotides: TGTGCCATCAGCGTGGGACAGGGTGATTCACCCCTCCACTTT. The chain couples TRBV10-3 to TRBJ1-6, with 9 nucleotides matching TRBD1. The germline CDR1 and CDR2 sequences are ENHRY and SYGVKD. Unmatched junction bases numbered 5, after V lost 6 bases and J lost 8 bases. The CDR3 consists of 14 residues.

V usage is TRBV4-1 and J usage is TRBJ2-7; 7 bases fit TRBD1. CDR1 is MGHRA, CDR2 YSYEKL, per germline. V lost 0 bases and J lost 4; bases outside the gene matches: 9. CDR3 length: 16 amino acids. The CDR3 sequence is CASSQEFRGGEYEQYF. The CDR3 DNA follows: TGCGCCAGCAGCCAAGAATTTCGAGGGGGCGAGTACGAGCAGTACTTC.

The chain is built from TRBV29-1 and TRBJ2-1, with TRBD1 matching over 7 bases. The CDR3 is made up of 13 amino acids. The V gene's germline CDR1 is SQVTM and CDR2 ANQGSEA. V was pared by 4 bases and J by 7 bases, with 7 bases of the junction left unmatched. CDR3 amino acids: CSVGQGLKNEQFF. The CDR3 coding sequence is TGCAGCGTTGGACAGGGCCTTAAAAATGAGCAGTTCTTC.

This clone was observed a single time. V and J are TRBV4-3 and TRBJ1-3; D gene uncertain. In germline, CDR1 is LGHNA, CDR2 YSLEER. V lost 0 bases and J lost 0, with 9 bases in between. This CDR3 comprises 16 residues. CDR3 bases: TGCGCCAGCAGCCAAGATAATCGGTTCTCTGGAAACACCATATATTTT. It codes for CASSQDNRFSGNTIYF.

The chain links TRBV18 to TRBJ1-1; D perhaps matches TRBD1 (6 bases). V was cut by 4 bases and J by 7 bases, with 10 bases left in between. CDR1 and CDR2 from the germline V gene are KGHSH and LQKENI. The CDR3 loop spans 12 amino acids. DNA of the CDR3: TGTGCCAGCTCACGGGGGCCGGGTGAAGCTTTCTTT. Protein: CASSRGPGEAFF.

In its sample, this clone was seen once. V gene TRBV4-1 combines with J gene TRBJ2-1; 11 nucleotides align to TRBD2. The junction had 1 base not matched to a gene; V was cut back by 1 base and J by 2 bases. This CDR3 is built from 16 residues. Germline CDR1 is MGHRA and CDR2 is YSYEKL. The DNA for the CDR3 is TGCGCCAGCAGCCAAGTAGCGGGGGGGACCTACAATGAGCAGTTCTTC. This sequence encodes CASSQVAGGTYNEQFF.

The gene calls are TRBV28 and TRBJ2-7, with TRBD2 matching 7 bases. This CDR3 contains 15 residues. Germline V gives CDR1 MDHEN, CDR2 SYDVKM. V lost 4 bases to trimming and J lost 7 bases; unmatched junction nucleotides: 13. DNA for the CDR3: TGTGCCAGCAGTTCTTTAGCGGGCCGTATGGGAGAGCAGTACTTC. It codes for CASSSLAGRMGEQYF.

The chain combines TRBV2 with TRBJ1-1; D is undetermined. The CDR3 consists of 14 residues. Germline V gene sequence: CDR1 SNHLY, CDR2 FYNNEI. DNA of the CDR3: TGTGCATCTAGTGAGGGTCTGTTGGACACTGAAGCTTTCTTT. It encodes CASSEGLLDTEAFF.

V gene TRBV9 combines with J gene TRBJ1-2, with D hard to call. V gave up 0 bases and J gave up 4 bases, with 4 bases separating them. Germline V gene sequence: CDR1 SGDLS, CDR2 YYNGEE. The CDR3 is 12 amino acids. The CDR3 here is CASSVDGYGYTF. CDR3 sequence (DNA): TGTGCCAGCAGCGTAGACGGCTATGGCTACACCTTC.